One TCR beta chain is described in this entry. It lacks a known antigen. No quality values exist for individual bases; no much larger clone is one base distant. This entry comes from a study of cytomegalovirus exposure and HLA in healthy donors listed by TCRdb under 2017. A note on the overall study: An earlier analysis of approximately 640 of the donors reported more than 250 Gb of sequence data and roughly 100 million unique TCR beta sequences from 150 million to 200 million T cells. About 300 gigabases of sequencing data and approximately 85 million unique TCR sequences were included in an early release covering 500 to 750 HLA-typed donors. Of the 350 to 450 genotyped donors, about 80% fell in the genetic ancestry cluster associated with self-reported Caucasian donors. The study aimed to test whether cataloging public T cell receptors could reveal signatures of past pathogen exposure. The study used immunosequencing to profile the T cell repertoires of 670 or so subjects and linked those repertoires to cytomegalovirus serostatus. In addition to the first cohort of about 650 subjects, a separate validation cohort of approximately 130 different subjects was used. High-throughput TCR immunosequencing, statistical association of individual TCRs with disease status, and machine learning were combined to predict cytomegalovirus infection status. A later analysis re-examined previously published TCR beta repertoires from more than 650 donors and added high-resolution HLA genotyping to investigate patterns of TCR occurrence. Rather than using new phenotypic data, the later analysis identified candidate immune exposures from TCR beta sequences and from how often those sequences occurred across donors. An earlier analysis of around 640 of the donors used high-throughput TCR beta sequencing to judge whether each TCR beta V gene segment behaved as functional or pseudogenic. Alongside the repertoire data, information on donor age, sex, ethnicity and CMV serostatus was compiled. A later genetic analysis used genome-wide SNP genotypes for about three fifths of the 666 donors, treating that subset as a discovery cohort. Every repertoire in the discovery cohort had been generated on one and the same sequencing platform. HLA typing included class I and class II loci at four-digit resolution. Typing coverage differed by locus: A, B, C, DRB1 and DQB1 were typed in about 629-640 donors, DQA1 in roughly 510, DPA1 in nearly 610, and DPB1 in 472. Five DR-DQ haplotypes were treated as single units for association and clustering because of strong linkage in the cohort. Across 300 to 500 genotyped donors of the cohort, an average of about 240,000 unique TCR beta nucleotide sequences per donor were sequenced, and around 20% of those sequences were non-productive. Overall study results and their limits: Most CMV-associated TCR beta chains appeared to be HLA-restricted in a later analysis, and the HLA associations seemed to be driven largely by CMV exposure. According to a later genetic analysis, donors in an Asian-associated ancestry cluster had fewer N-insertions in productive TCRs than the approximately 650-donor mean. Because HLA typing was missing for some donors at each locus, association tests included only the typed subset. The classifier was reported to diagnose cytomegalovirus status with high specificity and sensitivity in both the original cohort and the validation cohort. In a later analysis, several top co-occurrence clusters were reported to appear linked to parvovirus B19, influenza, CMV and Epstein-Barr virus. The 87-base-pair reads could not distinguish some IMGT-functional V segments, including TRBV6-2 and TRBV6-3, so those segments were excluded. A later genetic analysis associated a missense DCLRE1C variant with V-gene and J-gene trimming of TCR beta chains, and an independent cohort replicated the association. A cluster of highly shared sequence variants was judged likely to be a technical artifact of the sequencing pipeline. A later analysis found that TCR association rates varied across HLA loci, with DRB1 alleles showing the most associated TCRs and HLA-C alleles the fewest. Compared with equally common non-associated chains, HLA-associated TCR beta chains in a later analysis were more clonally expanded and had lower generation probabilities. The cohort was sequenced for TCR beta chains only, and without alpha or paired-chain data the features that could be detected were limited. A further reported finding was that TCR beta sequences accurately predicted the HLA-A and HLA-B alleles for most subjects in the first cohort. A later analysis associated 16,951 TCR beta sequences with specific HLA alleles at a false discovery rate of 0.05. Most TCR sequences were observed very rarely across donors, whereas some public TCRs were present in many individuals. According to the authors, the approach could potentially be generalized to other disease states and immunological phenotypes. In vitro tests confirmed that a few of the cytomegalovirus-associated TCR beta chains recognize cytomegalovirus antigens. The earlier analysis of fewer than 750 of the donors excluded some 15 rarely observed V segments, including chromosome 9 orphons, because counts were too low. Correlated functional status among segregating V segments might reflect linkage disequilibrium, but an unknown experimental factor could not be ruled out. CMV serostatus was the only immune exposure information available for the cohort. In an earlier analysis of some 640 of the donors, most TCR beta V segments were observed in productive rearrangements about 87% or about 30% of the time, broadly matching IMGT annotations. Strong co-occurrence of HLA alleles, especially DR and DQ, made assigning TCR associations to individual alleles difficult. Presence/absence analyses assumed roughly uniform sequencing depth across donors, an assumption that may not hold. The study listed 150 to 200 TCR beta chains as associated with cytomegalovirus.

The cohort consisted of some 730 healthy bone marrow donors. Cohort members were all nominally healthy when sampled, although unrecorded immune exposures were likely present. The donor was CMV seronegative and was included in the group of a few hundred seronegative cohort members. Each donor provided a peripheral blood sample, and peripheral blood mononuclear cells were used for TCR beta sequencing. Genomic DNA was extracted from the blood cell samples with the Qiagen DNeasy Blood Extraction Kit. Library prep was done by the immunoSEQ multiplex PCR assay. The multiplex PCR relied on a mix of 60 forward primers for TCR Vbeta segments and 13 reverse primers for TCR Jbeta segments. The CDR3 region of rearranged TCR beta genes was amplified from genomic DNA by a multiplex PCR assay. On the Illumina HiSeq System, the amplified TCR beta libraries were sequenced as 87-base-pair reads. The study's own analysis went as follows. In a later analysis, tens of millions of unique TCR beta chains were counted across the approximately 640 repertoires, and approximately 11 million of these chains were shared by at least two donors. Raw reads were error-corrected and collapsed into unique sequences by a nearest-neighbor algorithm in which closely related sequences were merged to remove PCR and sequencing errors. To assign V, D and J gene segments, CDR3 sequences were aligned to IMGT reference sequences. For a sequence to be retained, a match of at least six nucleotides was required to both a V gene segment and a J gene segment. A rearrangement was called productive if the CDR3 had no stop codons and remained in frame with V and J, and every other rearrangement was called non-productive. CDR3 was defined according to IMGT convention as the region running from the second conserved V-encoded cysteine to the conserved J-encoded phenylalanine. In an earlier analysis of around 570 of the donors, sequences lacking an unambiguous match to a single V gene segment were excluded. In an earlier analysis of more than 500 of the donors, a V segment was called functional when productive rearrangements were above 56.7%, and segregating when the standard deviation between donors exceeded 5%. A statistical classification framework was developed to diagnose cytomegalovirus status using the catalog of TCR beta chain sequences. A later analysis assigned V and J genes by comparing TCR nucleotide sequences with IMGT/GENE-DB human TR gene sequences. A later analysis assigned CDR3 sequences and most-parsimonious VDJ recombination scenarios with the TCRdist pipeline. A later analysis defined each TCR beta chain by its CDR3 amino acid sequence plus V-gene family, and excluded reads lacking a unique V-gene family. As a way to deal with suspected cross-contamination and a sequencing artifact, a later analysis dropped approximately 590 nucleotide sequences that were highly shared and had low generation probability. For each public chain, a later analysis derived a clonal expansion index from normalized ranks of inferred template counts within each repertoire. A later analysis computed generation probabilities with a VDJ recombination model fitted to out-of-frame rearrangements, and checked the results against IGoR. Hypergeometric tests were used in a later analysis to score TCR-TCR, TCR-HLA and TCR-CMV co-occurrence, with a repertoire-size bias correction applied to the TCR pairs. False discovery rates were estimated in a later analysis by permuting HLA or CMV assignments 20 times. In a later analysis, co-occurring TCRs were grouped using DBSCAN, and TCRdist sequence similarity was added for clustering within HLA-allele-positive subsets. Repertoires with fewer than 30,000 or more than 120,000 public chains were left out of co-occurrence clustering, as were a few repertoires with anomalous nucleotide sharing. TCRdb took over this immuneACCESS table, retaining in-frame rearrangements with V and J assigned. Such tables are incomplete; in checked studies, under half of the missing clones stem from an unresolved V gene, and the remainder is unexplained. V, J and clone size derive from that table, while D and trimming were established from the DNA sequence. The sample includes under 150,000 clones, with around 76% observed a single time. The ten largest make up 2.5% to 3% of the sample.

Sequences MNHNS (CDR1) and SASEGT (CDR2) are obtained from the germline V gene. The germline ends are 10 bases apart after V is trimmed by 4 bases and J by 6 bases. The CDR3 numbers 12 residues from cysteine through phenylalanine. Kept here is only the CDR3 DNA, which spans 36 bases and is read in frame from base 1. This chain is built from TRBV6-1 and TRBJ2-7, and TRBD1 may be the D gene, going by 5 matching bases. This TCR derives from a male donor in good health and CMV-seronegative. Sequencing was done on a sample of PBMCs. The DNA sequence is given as TGTGCCAGCAGTGGACTGGGGCGCGAGCAGTACTTC. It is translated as CASSGLGREQYF.